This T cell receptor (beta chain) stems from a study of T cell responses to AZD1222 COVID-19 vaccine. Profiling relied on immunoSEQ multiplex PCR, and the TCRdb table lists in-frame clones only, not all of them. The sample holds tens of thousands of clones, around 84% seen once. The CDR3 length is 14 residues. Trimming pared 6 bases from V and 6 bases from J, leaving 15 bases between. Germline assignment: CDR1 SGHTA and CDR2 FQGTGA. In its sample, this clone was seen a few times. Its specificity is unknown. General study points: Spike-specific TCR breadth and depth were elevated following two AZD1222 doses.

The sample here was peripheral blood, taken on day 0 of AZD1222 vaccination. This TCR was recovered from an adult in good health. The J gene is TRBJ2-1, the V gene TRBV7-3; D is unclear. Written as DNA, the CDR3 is TGTGCCAGCAGTTCCACCAGGATCTCCAATGAGCAGTTCTTC. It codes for CASSSTRISNEQFF. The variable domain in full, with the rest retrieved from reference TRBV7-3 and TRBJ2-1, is GAGVSQTPSNKVTEKGKYVELRCDPISGHTALYWYRQSLGQGPEFLIYFQGTGAADDSGLPNDRFFAVRPEGSVSTLKIQRTERGDSAVYLCASSSTRISNEQFFGPGTRLTVL.